The sequence of this TCR beta chain was determined in a study of blood T cell repertoires in COVID-19. Turning to the study itself: The United States, Italy and Spain provided the acute and convalescent COVID-19 samples.

Data came from immunoSEQ multiplex PCR; TCRdb stores just in-frame clones and leaves some out. The sample has under 250,000 clones; 85% are singletons. CDR1 and CDR2 (germline): GTSNPN, SVGIG (reference sequence). CDR3 size: 12 residues. V shed 0 bases and J shed 6 bases, with 9 bases lying between them. This TCR derives from a woman between 50 and 59 years old with acute COVID-19. The chain has TRBV30 and TRBJ2-7; D gene uncertain. Sequencing was carried out using PBMCs or T cells enriched from blood (not recorded which). CDR3 amino acids: CAWSVTGLEQYF. CDR3 sequence (DNA): TGTGCCTGGAGTGTAACTGGTCTCGAGCAGTACTTC. Together with reference TRBV30 and TRBJ2-7, the CDR3 gives the full variable domain: SQTIHQWPATLVQPVGSPLSLECTVEGTSNPNLYWYRQAAGRGLQLLFYSVGIGQISSEVPQNLSASRPQDRQFILSSKKLLLSDSGFYLCAWSVTGLEQYFGPGTRLTVT.